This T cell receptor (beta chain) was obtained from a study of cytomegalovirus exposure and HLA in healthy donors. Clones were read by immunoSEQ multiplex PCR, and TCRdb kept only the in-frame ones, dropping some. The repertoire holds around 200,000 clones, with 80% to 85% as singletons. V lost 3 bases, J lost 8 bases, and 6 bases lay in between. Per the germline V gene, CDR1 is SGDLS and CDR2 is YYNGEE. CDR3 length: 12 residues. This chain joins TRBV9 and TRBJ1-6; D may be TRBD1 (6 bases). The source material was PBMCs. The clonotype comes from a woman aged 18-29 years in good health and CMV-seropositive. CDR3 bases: TGTGCCAGCAGCGAGGGGGATTCACCCCTCCACTTT. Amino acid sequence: CASSEGDSPLHF.